This T cell receptor beta chain was recovered during a study of T cells in Graves' hyperthyroidism and ophthalmopathy. Study findings and constraints: Blood held most thyroid clonotypes expanded above 0.001 frequency.

Trimming took 4 bases from V and 4 from J; bases not matched to a gene: 5. CDR1 is MNHEY, CDR2 SVGEGT, per germline. The CDR3 is made up of 15 amino acids. Patients were excluded because of uncontrolled infection, other autoimmune disease, pregnancy or lactation. Diagnosing involved the use of clinical symptoms, serum thyroxine and TRAb, thyroid ultrasound and orbital computed tomography. This clonotype was recorded many times. Its antigen remains unknown. Researchers amplified the TCR beta CDR3 regions from RNA transcripts. RT-PCR in the first round (using the HTBI primer set) targeted the TCR CDR3. TCRdb re-called the multiplex PCR reads with MiXCR, one entry per CDR3 protein. The sample carries about 500,000 distinct CDR3 sequences, roughly a sixth recorded once.

The sample taken for sequencing was blood. The origin of this receptor is a woman younger than 35 with Graves' ophthalmopathy. The chain joins TRBV6-2 or TRBV6-3 to TRBJ2-3; TRBD2 agrees at 10 bases. The CDR3 DNA follows: TGTGCCAGCAGTTCCAGCGGGGGGGGGGCAGATACGCAGTATTTT. Its protein product is CASSSSGGGADTQYF.